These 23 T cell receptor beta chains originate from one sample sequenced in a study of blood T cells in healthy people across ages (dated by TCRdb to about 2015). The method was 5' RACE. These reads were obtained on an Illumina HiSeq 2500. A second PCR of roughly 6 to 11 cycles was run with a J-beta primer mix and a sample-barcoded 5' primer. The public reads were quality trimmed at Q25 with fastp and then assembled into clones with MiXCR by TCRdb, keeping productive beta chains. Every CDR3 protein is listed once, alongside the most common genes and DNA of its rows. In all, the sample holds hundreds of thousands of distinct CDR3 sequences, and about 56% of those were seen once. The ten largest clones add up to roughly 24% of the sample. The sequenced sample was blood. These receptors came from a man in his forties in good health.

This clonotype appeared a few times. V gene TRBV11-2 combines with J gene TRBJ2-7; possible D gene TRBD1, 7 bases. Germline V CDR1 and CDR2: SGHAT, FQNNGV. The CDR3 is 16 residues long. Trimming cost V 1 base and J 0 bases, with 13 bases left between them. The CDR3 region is CASSLGGRGVSYEQYF. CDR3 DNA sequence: TGTGCCAGCAGCTTAGGTGGCAGGGGGGTCTCCTACGAGCAGTACTTC.

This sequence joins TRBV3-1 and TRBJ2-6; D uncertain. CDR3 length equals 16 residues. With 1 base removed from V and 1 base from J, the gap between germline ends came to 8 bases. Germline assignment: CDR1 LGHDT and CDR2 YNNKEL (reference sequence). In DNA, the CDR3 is TGTGCCAGCAGCCAAGGCTTGCTATCTGGGGCCAACGTCCTGACTTTC. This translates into CASSQGLLSGANVLTF.

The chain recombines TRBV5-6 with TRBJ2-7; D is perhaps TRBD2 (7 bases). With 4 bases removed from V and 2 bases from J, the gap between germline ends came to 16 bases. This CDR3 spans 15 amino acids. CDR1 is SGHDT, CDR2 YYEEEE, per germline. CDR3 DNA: TGTGCCAGCAGCCCGGGAGCGGGACACCCCTACGAGCAGTACTTC. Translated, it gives CASSPGAGHPYEQYF.

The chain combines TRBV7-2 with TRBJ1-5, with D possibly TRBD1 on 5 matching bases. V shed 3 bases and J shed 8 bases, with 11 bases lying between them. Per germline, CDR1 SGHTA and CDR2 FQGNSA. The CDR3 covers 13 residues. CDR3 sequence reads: CASSFTGGEPQHF. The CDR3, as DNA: TGTGCCAGCAGCTTTACTGGAGGGGAGCCCCAGCATTTT.

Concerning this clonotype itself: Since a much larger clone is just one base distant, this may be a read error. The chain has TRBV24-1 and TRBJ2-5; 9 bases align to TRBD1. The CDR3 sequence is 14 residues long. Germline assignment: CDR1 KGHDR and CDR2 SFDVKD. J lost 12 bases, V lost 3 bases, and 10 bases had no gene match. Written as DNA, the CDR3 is TGTGCCACCAGTGATGAACAGGGGGCGGGCGAGAAGTACTTC. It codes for CATSDEQGAGEKYF.

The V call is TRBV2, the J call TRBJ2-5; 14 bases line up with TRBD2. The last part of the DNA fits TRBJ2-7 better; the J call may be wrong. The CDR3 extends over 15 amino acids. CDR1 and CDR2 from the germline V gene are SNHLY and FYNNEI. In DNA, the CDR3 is TGTGCCAGCAGGGCGACTAGCGGGAGGGCCTTCGAGCAGTACTTC. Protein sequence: CASRATSGRAFEQYF.

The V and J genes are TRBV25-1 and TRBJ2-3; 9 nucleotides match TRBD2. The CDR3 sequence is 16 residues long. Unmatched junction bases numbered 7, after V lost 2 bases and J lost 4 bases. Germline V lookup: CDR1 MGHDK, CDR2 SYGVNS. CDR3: CASSELAGTGPDTQYF. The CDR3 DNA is TGTGCCAGCAGTGAACTAGCGGGGACGGGACCAGATACGCAGTATTTT.

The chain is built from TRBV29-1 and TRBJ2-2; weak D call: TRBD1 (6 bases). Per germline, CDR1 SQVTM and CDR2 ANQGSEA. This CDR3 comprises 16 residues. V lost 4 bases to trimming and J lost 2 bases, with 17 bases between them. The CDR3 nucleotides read TGCAGCGTTGTTTTATTTCGGACAGCTAACACCGGGGAGCTGTTTTTT. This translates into CSVVLFRTANTGELFF.

The CDR3 sequence: CASSPRDSNQPQHF. The CDR3 DNA reads TGTGCCAGCAGTCCCCGGGACAGCAATCAGCCCCAGCATTTT. The chain uses TRBV6-1 and TRBJ1-5; maybe TRBD1 (5 bases). Germline V CDR1 and CDR2: MNHNS, SASEGT. The CDR3 loop spans 14 amino acids. V lost 5 bases to trimming and J lost 1 base, with 9 bases between them.

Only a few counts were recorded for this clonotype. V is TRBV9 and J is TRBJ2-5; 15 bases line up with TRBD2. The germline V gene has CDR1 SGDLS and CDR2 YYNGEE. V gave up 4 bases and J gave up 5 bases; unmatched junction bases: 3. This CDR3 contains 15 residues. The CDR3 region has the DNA TGTGCCAGCAGCATTGGGACTAGCGGGGGGGAGACCCAGTACTTC. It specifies CASSIGTSGGETQYF. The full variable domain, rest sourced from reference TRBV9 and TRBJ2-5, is DSGVTQTPKHLITATGQRVTLRCSPRSGDLSVYWYQQSLDQGLQFLIQYYNGEERAKGNILERFSAQQFPDLHSELNLSSLELGDSALYFCASSIGTSGGETQYFGPGTRLLVL.

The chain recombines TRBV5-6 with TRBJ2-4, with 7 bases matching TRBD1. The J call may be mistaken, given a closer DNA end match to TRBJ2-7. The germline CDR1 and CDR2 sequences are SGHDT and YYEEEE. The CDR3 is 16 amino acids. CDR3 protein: CASSWGRQGFTYEQYF. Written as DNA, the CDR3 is TGTGCCAGCAGCTGGGGTCGACAGGGTTTTACCTACGAGCAGTACTTC.

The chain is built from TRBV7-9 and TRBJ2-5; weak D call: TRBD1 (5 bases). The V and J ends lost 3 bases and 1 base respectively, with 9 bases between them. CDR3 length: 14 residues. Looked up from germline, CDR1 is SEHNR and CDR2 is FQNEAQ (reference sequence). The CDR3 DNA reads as TGTGCCAGCAGCTTCACTGACAGCCAAGAGACCCAGTACTTC. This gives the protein CASSFTDSQETQYF.

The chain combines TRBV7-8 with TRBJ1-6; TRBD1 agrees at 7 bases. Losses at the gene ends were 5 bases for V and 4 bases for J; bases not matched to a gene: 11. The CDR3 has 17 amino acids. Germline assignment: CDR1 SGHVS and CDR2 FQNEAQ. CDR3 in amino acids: CASSPQSMGQYNSPLHF. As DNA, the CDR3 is TGTGCCAGCAGCCCTCAAAGCATGGGACAGTATAATTCACCCCTCCACTTT.

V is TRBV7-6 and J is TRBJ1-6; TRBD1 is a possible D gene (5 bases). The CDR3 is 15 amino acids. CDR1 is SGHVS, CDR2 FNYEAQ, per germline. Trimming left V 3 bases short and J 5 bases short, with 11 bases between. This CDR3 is CASSLRSGDNSPLHF. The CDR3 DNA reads TGTGCCAGCAGCTTGAGGTCGGGGGATAATTCACCCCTCCACTTT.

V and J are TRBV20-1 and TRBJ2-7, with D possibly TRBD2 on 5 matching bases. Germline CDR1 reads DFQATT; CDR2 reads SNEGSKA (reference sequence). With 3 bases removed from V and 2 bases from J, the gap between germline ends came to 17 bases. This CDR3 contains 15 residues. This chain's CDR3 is CSASPLQRIAYEQYF. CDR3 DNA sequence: TGCAGTGCTAGCCCCCTCCAGCGGATTGCCTACGAGCAGTACTTC.

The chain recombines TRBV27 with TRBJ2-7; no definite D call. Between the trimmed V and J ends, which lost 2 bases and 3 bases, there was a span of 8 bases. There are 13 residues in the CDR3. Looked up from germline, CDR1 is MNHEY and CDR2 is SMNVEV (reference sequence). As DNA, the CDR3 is TGTGCCAGCAGTTTAACCATGTTCTACGAGCAGTACTTC. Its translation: CASSLTMFYEQYF.

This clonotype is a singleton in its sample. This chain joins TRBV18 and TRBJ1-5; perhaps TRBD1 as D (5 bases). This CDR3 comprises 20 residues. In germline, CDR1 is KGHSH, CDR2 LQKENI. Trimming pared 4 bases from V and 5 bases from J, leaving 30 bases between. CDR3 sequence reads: CASSLREGVGVGAIHQPQHF. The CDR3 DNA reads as TGTGCCAGCTCACTACGGGAAGGGGTGGGAGTTGGCGCTATACATCAGCCCCAGCATTTT.

CDR3 in DNA: TGTGCCAGCACGGTGTTTCCCACAGATACGCAGTATTTT. It codes for CASTVFPTDTQYF. The V and J genes are TRBV2 and TRBJ2-3, with D hard to call. This CDR3 region has 13 residues. Germline assignment: CDR1 SNHLY and CDR2 FYNNEI. Trimming removed 7 bases at V and 2 bases at J, with 10 bases between. Supplemented by reference TRBV2 and TRBJ2-3, the full variable domain reads EPEVTQTPSHQVTQMGQEVILRCVPISNHLYFYWYRQILGQKVEFLVSFYNNEISEKSEIFDDQFSVERPDGSNFTLKIRSTKLEDSAMYFCASTVFPTDTQYFGPGTRLTVL.

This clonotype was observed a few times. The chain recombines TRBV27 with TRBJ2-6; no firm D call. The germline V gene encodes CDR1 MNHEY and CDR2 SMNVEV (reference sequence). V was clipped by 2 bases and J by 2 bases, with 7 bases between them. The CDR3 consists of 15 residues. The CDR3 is CASSLTLAGANVLTF. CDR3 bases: TGTGCCAGCAGTTTAACCTTAGCTGGGGCCAACGTCCTGACTTTC. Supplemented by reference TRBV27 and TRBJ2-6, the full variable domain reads EAQVTQNPRYLITVTGKKLTVTCSQNMNHEYMSWYRQDPGLGLRQIYYSMNVEVTDKGDVPEGYKVSRKEKRNFPLILESPSPNQTSLYFCASSLTLAGANVLTFGAGSRLTVL.

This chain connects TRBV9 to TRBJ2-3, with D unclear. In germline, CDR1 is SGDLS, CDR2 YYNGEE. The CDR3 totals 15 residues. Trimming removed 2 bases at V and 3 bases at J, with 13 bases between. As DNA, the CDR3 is TGTGCCAGCAGCGTGGATGGTGGATCGACAGATACGCAGTATTTT. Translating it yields CASSVDGGSTDTQYF.

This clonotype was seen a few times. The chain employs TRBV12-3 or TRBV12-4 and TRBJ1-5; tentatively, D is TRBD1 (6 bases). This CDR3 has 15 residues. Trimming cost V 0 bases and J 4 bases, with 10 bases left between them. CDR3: CASSLAGAGNQPQHF. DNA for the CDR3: TGTGCCAGCAGTTTAGCGGGGGCAGGTAATCAGCCCCAGCATTTT.

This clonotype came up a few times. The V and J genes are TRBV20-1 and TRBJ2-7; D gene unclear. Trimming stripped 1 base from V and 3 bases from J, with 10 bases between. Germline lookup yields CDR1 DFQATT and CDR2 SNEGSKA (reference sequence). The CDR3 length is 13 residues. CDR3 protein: CSARAENLYEQYF. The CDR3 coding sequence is TGCAGTGCTAGAGCGGAAAACCTCTACGAGCAGTACTTC.

The CDR3 here is CSVVRTGTTDTQYF. Written as DNA, the CDR3 is TGCAGCGTTGTGAGGACAGGGACCACAGATACGCAGTATTTT. The chain joins TRBV29-1 to TRBJ2-3; 8 bases map to TRBD1. Losses at the gene ends were 4 bases for V and 2 bases for J; bases not matched to a gene: 5. The germline V gene encodes CDR1 SQVTM and CDR2 ANQGSEA. The CDR3 runs 14 residues.